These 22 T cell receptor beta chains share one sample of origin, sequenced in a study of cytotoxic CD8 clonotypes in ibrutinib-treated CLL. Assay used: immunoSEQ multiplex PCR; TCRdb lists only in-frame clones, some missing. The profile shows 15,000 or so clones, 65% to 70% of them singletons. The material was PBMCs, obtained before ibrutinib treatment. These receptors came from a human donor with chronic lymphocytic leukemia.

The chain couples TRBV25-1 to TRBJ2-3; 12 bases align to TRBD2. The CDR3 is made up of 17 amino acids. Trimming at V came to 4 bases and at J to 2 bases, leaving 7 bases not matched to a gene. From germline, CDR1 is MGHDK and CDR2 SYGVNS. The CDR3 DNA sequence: TGTGCCAGCAGTGGAACTAGACTAGCGGGGGACACAGATACGCAGTATTTT. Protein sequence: CASSGTRLAGDTDTQYF.

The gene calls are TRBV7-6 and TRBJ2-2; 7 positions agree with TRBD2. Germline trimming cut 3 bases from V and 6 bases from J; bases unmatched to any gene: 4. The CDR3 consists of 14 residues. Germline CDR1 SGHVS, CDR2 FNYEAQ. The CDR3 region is CASSFPGGAGELFF. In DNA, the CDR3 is TGTGCCAGCAGCTTCCCTGGGGGGGCCGGGGAGCTGTTTTTT. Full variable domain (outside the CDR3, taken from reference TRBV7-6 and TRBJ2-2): GAGVSQSPRYKVTKRGQDVALRCDPISGHVSLYWYRQALGQGPEFLTYFNYEAQQDKSGLPNDRFSAERPEGSISTLTIQRTEQRDSAMYRCASSFPGGAGELFFGEGSRLTVL.

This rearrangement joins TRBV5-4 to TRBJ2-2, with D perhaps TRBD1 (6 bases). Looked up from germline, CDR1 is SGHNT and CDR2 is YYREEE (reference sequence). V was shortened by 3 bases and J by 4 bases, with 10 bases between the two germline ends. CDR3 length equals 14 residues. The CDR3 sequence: CASSSRQVTGELFF. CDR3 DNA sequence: TGTGCCAGCAGCTCGAGACAGGTCACCGGGGAGCTGTTTTTT.

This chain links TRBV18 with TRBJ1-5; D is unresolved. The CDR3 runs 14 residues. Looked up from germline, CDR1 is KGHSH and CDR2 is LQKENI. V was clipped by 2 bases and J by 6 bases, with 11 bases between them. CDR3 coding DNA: TGTGCCAGCTCACCATCGGCGTTGGGTCAGCCCCAGCATTTT. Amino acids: CASSPSALGQPQHF.

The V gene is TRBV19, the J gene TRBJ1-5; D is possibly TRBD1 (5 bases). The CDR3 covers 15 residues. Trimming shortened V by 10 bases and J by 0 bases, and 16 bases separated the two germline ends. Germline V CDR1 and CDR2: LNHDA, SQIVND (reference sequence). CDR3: CATGTLSSSNQPQHF. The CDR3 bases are TGTGCCACAGGGACGCTCAGTTCTAGCAATCAGCCCCAGCATTTT.

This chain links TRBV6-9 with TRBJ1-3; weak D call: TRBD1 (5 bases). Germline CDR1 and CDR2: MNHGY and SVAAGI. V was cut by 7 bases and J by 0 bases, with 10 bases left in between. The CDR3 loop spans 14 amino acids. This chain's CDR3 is CASKGSHSGNTIYF. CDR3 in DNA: TGTGCCAGCAAGGGGAGTCACTCTGGAAACACCATATATTTT.

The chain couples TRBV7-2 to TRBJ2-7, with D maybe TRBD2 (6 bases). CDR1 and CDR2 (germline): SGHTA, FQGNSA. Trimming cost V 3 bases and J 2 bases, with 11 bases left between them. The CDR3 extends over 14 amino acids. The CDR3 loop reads CASSFPGGAYEQYF. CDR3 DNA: TGTGCCAGCAGCTTCCCCGGCGGGGCCTACGAGCAGTACTTC.

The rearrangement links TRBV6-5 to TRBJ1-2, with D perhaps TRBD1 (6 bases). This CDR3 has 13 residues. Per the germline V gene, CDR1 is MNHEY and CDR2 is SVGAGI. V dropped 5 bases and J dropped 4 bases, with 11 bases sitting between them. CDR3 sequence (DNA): TGTGCCAGCAGTAAGGACAGCCTCTATGGCTACACCTTC. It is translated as CASSKDSLYGYTF.

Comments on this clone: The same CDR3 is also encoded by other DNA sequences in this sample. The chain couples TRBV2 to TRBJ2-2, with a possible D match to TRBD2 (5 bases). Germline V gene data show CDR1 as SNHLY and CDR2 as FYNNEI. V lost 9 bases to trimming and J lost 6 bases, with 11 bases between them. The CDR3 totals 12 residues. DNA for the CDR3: TGTGCCAGTCGGGAAGGGCCCGGGGAGCTGTTTTTT. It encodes CASREGPGELFF.

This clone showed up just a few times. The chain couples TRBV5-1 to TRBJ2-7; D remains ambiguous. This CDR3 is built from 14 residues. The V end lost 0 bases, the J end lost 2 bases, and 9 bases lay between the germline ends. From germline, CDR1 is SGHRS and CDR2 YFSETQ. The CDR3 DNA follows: TGCGCCAGCAGCTTGGGACCGGGCCCCTACGAGCAGTACTTC. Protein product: CASSLGPGPYEQYF.

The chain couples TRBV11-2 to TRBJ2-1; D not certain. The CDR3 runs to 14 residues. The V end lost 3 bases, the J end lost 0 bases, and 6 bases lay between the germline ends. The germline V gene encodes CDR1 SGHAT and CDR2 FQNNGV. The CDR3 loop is CASSFGPSYNEQFF. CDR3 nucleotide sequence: TGTGCCAGCAGCTTTGGGCCCTCCTACAATGAGCAGTTCTTC.

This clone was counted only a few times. CDR3 protein: CASSDYSGQGADYGYTF. The DNA of the CDR3 is TGTGCCAGCAGTGACTATTCGGGACAGGGGGCTGACTATGGCTACACCTTC. The V call is TRBV6-1, the J call TRBJ1-2; 12 bases fit TRBD1. CDR3 length equals 17 residues. Germline CDR1 and CDR2: MNHNS and SASEGT. Trimming at V came to 3 bases and at J to 3 bases, leaving 8 bases not matched to a gene.

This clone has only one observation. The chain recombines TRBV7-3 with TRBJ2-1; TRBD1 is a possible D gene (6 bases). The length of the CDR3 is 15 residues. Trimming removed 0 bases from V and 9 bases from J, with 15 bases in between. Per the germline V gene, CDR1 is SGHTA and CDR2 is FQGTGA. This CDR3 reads CASSLTSGQFAEQFF. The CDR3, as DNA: TGTGCCAGCAGCTTAACGTCAGGACAGTTCGCTGAGCAGTTCTTC.

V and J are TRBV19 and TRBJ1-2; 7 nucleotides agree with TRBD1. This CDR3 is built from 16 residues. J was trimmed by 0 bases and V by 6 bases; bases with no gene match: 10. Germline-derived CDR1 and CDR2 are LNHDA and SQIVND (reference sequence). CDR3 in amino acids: CASRWDSGPSNYGYTF. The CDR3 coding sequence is TGTGCCAGTAGGTGGGACAGTGGCCCTTCTAACTATGGCTACACCTTC.

The chain's CDR3 is CASSFSFGANEKLFF. The CDR3 DNA sequence: TGTGCCAGCAGTTTCTCTTTCGGGGCGAATGAAAAACTGTTTTTT. This sequence joins TRBV27 and TRBJ1-4, with a possible D match to TRBD1 (5 bases). This CDR3 region has 15 residues. Germline V gene sequence: CDR1 MNHEY, CDR2 SMNVEV (reference sequence). The V end was cut by 3 bases, the J end by 5 bases, with 13 bases between.

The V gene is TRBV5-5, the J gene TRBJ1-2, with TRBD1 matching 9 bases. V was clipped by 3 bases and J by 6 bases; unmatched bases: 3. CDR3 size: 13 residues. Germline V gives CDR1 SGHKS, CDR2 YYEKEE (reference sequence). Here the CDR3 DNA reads TGTGCCAGCAGCTCACGGACAGGGGATGGCTACACCTTC. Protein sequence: CASSSRTGDGYTF.

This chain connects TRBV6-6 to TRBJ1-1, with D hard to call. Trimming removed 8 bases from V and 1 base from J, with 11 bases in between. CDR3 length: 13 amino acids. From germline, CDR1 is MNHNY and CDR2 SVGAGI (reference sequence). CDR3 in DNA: TGTGCCAGCTCCCGTGTTGGGAACACTGAAGCTTTCTTT. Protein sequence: CASSRVGNTEAFF.

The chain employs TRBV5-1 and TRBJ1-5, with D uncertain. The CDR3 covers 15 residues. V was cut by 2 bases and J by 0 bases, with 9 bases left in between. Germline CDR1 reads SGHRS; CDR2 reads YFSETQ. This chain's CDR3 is CASSFDTYSNQPQHF. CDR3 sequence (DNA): TGCGCCAGCAGCTTCGACACTTATAGCAATCAGCCCCAGCATTTT.

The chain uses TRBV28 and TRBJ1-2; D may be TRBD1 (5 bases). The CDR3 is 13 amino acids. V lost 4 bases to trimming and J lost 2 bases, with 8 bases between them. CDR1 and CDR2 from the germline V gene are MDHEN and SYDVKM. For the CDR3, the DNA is TGTGCCAGCAGTTCCGACAGAAACTATGGCTACACCTTC. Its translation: CASSSDRNYGYTF.

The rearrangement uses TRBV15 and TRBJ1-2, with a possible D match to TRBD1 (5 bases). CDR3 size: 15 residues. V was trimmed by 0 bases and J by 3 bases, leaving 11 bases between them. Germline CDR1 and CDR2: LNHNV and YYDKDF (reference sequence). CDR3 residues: CATSRDFRGDYGYTF. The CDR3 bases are TGTGCCACCAGCAGAGATTTTAGGGGAGACTATGGCTACACCTTC.

Here the CDR3 DNA reads TGTGCCAGCAGCCCCCCGGGACTAGCGAATTCAGATACGCAGTATTTT. As protein: CASSPPGLANSDTQYF. The V call is TRBV7-9, the J call TRBJ2-3; 10 bases match TRBD2. The V and J ends lost 5 bases and 4 bases, in that order; junction bases with no gene match: 9. The germline V gene encodes CDR1 SEHNR and CDR2 FQNEAQ (reference sequence). The CDR3 consists of 16 residues. Combining the CDR3 with reference TRBV7-9 and TRBJ2-3 gives the whole variable domain DTGVSQNPRHKITKRGQNVTFRCDPISEHNRLYWYRQTLGQGPEFLTYFQNEAQLEKSRLLSDRFSAERPKGSFSTLEIQRTEQGDSAMYLCASSPPGLANSDTQYFGPGTRLTVL.

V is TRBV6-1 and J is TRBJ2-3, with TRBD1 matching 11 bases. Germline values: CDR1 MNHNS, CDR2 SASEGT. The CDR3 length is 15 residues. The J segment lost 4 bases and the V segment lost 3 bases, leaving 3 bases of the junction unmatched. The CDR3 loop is CASSDRTGGPDTQYF. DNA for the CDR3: TGTGCCAGCAGTGATAGGACAGGGGGCCCAGATACGCAGTATTTT.